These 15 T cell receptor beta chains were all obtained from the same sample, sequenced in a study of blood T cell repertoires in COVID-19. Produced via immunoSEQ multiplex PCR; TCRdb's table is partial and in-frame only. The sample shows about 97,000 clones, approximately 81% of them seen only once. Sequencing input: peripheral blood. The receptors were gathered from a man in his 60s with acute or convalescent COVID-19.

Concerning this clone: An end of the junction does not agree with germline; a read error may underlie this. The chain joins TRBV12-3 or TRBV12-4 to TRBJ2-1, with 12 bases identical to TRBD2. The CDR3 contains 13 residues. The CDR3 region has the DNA TGTGCCAGCAGTCTAGCGGGAGGGCATGAGCAGTTCTTC. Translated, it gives CASSLAGGHEQFF.

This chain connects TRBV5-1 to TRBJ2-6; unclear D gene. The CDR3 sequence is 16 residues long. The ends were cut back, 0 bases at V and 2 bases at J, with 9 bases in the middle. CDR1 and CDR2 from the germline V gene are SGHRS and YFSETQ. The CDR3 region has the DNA TGCGCCAGCAGCTTGGCCGCCAGAACTGGGGCCAACGTCCTGACTTTC. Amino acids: CASSLAARTGANVLTF.

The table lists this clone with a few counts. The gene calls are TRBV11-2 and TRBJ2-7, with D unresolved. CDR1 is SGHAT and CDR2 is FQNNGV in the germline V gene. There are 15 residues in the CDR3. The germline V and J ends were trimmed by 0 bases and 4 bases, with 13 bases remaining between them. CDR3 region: CASSLERSARYEQYF. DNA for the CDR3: TGTGCCAGCAGCTTAGAGCGTAGTGCTCGTTACGAGCAGTACTTC.

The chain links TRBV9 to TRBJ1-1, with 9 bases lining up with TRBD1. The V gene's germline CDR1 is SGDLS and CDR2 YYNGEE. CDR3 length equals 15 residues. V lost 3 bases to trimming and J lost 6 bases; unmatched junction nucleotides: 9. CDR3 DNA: TGTGCCAGCAGCGCGGGACAGGGTATGAGAGCTGAAGCTTTCTTT. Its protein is CASSAGQGMRAEAFF.

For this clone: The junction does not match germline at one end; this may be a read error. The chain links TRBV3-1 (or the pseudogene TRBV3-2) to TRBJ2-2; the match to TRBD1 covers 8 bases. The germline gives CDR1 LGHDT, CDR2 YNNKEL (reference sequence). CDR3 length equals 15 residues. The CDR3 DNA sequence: TGTGCCAGCAACCAACACGGACAGGGTTCCGGGGAGCTGTTTTTT. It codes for CASNQHGQGSGELFF.

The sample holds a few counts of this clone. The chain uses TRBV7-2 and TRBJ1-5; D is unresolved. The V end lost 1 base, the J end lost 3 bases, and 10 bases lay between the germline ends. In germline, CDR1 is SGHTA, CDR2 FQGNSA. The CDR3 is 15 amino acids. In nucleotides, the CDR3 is TGTGCCAGCAGCTTAGTGGCGGGTTCCAATCAGCCCCAGCATTTT. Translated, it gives CASSLVAGSNQPQHF. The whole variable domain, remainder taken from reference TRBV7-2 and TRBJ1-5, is GAGVSQSPSNKVTEKGKDVELRCDPISGHTALYWYRQSLGQGLEFLIYFQGNSAPDKSGLPSDRFSAERTGGSVSTLTIQRTQQEDSAVYLCASSLVAGSNQPQHFGDGTRLSIL.

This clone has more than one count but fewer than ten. The CDR3 loop is CASSQAANSGGSYEQYF. The CDR3, as DNA: TGTGCCAGCTCGCAGGCGGCAAATAGCGGGGGATCCTACGAGCAGTACTTC. J is TRBJ2-7 and V is TRBV7-2; TRBD2 agrees at 9 bases. V lost 8 bases, J lost 1 base, and 15 bases stayed unmatched. The CDR3 is 17 amino acids. Germline CDR1 reads SGHTA; CDR2 reads FQGNSA.

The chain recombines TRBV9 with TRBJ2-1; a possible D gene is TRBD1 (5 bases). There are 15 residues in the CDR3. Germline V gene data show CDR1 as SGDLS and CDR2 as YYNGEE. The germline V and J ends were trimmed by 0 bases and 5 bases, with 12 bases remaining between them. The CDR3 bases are TGTGCCAGCAGCGTAGCTCAGGGTCGGGACAATGAGCAGTTCTTC. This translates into CASSVAQGRDNEQFF.

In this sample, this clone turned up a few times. The CDR3: CASSLEVGRAYEQYF. DNA of the CDR3: TGTGCCAGCAGCTTAGAAGTTGGCAGGGCCTACGAGCAGTACTTC. This chain links TRBV7-8 with TRBJ2-7, with TRBD1 as a possible D gene (5 bases). CDR3 length: 15 amino acids. Trimming cost V 1 base and J 2 bases, with 12 bases left between them. Germline V gene data show CDR1 as SGHVS and CDR2 as FQNEAQ. Full variable domain (remainder filled in from reference TRBV7-8 and TRBJ2-7): GAGVSQSPRYKVAKRGQDVALRCDPISGHVSLFWYQQALGQGPEFLTYFQNEAQLDKSGLPSDRFFAERPEGSVSTLKIQRTQQEDSAVYLCASSLEVGRAYEQYFGPGTRLTVT.

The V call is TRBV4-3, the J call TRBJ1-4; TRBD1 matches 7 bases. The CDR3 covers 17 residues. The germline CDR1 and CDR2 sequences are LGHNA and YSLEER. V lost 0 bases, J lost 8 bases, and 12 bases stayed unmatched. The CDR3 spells CASSQDIGDSEREKLFF. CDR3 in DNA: TGCGCCAGCAGCCAAGATATAGGGGACAGTGAACGAGAAAAACTGTTTTTT.

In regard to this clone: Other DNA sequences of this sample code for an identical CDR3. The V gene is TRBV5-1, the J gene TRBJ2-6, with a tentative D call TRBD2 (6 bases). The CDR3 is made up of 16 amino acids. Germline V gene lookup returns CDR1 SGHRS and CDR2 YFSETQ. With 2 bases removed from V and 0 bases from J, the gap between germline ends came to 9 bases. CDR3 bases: TGCGCCAGCAGCTTTGGAGGGACCTCTGGGGCCAACGTCCTGACTTTC. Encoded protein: CASSFGGTSGANVLTF.

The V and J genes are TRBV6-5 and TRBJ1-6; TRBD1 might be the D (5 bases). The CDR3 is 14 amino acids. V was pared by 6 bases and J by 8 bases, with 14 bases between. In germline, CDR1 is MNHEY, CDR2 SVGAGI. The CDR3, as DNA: TGTGCCAGCAGAGCAGCCGGGGGGTATTCACCCCTCCACTTT. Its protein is CASRAAGGYSPLHF.

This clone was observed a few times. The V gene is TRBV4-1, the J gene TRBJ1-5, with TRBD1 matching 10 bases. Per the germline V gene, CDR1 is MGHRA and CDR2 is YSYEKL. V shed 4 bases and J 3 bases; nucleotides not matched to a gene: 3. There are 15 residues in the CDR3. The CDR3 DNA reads TGCGCCAGCAGCCCCGGACAGGGGGACAATCAGCCCCAGCATTTT. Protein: CASSPGQGDNQPQHF.

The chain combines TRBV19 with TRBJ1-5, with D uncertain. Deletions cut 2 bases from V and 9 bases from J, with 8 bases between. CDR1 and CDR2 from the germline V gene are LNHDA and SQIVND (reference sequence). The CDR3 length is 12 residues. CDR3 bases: TGTGCCAGTAGTATACAGGTTTGGCCCCAGCATTTT. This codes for CASSIQVWPQHF.

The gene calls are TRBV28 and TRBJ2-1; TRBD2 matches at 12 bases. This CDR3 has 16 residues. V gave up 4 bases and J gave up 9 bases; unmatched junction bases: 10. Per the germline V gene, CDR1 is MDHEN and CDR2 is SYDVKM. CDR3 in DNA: TGTGCCAGCAGTTCCTACTCTAGCGGGAGGGCCGGTGAGCAGTTCTTC. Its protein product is CASSSYSSGRAGEQFF.